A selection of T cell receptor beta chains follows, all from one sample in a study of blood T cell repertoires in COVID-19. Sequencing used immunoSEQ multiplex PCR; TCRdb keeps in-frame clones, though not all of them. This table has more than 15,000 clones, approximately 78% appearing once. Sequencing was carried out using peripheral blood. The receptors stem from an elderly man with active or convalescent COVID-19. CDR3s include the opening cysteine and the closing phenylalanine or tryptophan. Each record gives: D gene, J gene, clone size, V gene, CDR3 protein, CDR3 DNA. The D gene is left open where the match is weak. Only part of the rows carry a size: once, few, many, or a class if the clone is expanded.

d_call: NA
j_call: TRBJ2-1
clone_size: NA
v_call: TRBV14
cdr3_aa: CASSQLGGSYNEQFF
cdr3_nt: TGTGCCAGCAGCCAATTGGGGGGCTCCTACAATGAGCAGTTCTTC

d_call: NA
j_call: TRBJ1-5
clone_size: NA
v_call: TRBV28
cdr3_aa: CASSITQVDQPQHF
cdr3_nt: TGTGCCAGCAGTATTACACAGGTTGATCAGCCCCAGCATTTT

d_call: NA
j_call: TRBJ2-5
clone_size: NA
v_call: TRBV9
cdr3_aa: CASSVEPQGGSGETQYF
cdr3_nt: TGTGCCAGCAGCGTAGAGCCACAGGGGGGGAGTGGAGAGACCCAGTACTTC

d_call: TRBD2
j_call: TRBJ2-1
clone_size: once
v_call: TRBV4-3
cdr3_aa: CASSQEGTSGGPSIYNEQFF
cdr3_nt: TGCGCCAGCAGCCAAGAGGGCACTAGCGGGGGGCCCTCCATTTACAATGAGCAGTTCTTC

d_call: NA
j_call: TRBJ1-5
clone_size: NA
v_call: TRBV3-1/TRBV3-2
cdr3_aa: CATRGGNQPQHF
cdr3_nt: TGTGCCACTAGGGGGGGGAACCAGCCCCAGCATTTT

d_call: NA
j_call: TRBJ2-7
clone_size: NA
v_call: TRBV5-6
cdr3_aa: CASSLALNWPSF
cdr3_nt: TGTGCCAGCAGCTTGGCCCTGAATTGGCCAAGCTTC

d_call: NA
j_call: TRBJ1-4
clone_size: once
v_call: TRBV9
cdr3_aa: CATGAAATNEKLFF
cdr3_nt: TGTGCCACCGGAGCAGCTGCAACTAATGAAAAACTGTTTTTT

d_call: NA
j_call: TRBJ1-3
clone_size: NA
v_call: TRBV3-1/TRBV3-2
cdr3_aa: CASSQDSLRTSGNTIYF
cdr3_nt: TGTGCCAGCAGCCAAGATAGTCTGCGTACCTCTGGAAACACCATATATTTT

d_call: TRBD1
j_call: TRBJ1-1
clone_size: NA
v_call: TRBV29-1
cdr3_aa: CSGSSQGVNTEAFF
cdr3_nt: TGCAGCGGGTCCTCACAGGGGGTGAACACTGAAGCTTTCTTT

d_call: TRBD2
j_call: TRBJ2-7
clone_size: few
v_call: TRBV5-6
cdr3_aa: CASSLATSGGVEDSYEQYF
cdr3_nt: TGTGCCAGCAGCTTGGCTACTAGCGGGGGGGTGGAGGATTCCTACGAGCAGTACTTC